The present T cell receptor beta chain was sequenced within a study of T cell clonotyping in hematopoietic cell transplantation (dated by TCRdb to the early 2020s). A note on the overall study: In the study, approximately 140 blood samples were gathered from under 45 consecutive transplant recipients and their related donors. Patient recruitment ran from September 2015 to January 2017, and follow-up continued until late 2020 or death.

For CDR1 and CDR2, the germline V gene lists MNHNS and SASEGT. Trimming removed 1 base from V and 1 base from J, leaving 10 bases between the germline ends. Inclusive of the bounding cysteine and phenylalanine, the CDR3 is 15 residues long. Kept here is only the CDR3 DNA, which spans 45 bases and is read in frame from base 1. General findings and caveats noted by the study authors: After transplant, TCR diversity in recipients dropped, and pathologically expanded clonotypes increased progressively from day 30 to day 180. Sample size was limited, and cells were not sorted, so CD4 and CD8 repertoire contributions could not be separated. Recipient repertoires showed only a small fraction of overlap with donor repertoires, and over 95% appeared de novo at the given depth. Donor and pretransplant recipient Inverse Simpson Index values predicted broader posttransplant TCR repertoire diversity.

About this clone itself: Which antigen it targets is not known. Base qualities are not recorded, but no much larger clone differs from it by a single base.

The immunoSEQ assay, a bias-controlled multiplex PCR using V- and J-specific primers, was used to amplify TCR beta CDR3 regions from genomic DNA. A proprietary barcode and Illumina adapter sequences were added to the CDR3 amplicons in a second PCR step. An Illumina MiSeq instrument was used to sequence the CDR3 libraries. As for the authors' bioinformatics: Export and quality control were done with immunoSEQ Analyzer 3.0, while downstream analyses used R Bioconductor and Immunarch. Only productive rearrangements in the normalized downsampled data set were used to calculate repertoire metrics. Pathologically expanded clonotypes were defined as those larger than 5 templates in the normalized cohort. Repertoire diversity was measured with the Inverse Simpson Index. To capture all clonotypes, CMV-specificity analyses were performed on the non-normalized data set. In its TCRdb copy, this immuneACCESS table keeps in-frame sequences only and misses some clones. Where compared with another copy, unresolved V genes explain less than half of these, and the others have no known cause. That table is the source of V, J and clone size, and D and trimming were worked out from the DNA. The sample table contains 28,000 or so clones; only one count was recorded for approximately 96% of them. The ten largest clonotypes hold 1.4% to 1.5% of the sample.

Related transplant donors provided blood samples for TCR beta sequencing. Nuclei Lysis Solution was used to extract genomic DNA from fresh or cryopreserved unfractionated peripheral blood mononuclear cells. Sequencing was done on a sample of peripheral blood mononuclear cells. This TCR was recovered from a middle-aged man in good health. Some clones in this sample may be carry-over from other donors' samples. The chain links TRBV6-1 with TRBJ1-1; the D segment cannot be called with confidence. The CDR3 in this case is CASSEVRAENTEAFF. Here is the DNA: TGTGCCAGCAGTGAAGTTAGGGCCGAGAACACTGAAGCTTTCTTT.